Below are 25 T cell receptor beta chains sequenced from a single sample in a study of shared clonotypes between healthy human individuals. The assay was immunoSEQ multiplex PCR, and TCRdb's table has in-frame clones only and misses some. This sample has about 1.5 million clones, with 95% to 99% found just once. The sequenced material came from naive CD4+ T cells sorted from blood. Subset indicated: CD45RA+ positively selected. These receptors were taken from a man aged 25 to 40 in good health.

The V and J genes are TRBV7-9 and TRBJ1-4; tentatively, D is TRBD1 (5 bases). V lost 3 bases and J lost 6, with 8 bases in between. Germline CDR1 is SEHNR and CDR2 is FQNEAQ (reference sequence). The CDR3 extends over 13 amino acids. CDR3 protein: CASSFREYEKLFF. In nucleotides, the CDR3 is TGTGCCAGCAGCTTCAGGGAATATGAAAAACTGTTTTTT.

The V gene is TRBV10-1, the J gene TRBJ2-1, with D perhaps TRBD1 or TRBD2 (5 bases each). This CDR3 is 15 amino acids long. CDR1 is WNHNN and CDR2 is SYGVQD in the germline V gene (reference sequence). Trimming pared 6 bases from V and 3 bases from J, leaving 15 bases between. The CDR3 sequence: CASRPGAWGYNEQFF. The CDR3 DNA is TGCGCCAGCAGACCCGGGGCCTGGGGCTACAATGAGCAGTTCTTC.

The count of this clone is one. The chain has TRBV15 and TRBJ2-6, with D perhaps TRBD1 (6 bases). This CDR3 comprises 15 residues. V gave up 8 bases and J gave up 3 bases, with 14 bases separating them. The V gene's germline CDR1 is LNHNV and CDR2 YYDKDF (reference sequence). The CDR3 nucleotides read TGTGCCACCCGGGATGACAGGAATGGGGCCAACGTCCTGACTTTC. The encoded protein is CATRDDRNGANVLTF. The full variable domain, its missing parts supplied by reference TRBV15 and TRBJ2-6, is DAMVIQNPRYQVTQFGKPVTLSCSQTLNHNVMYWYQQKSSQAPKLLFHYYDKDFNNEADTPDNFQSRRPNTSFCFLDIRSPGLGDTAMYLCATRDDRNGANVLTFGAGSRLTVL.

V gene TRBV5-1 combines with J gene TRBJ1-2; D may be TRBD1 (5 bases). This CDR3 spans 13 amino acids. Looked up from germline, CDR1 is SGHRS and CDR2 is YFSETQ. Trimming pared 4 bases from V and 4 bases from J, leaving 11 bases between. The CDR3 region is CASSEQAFYGYTF. The CDR3 bases are TGCGCCAGCAGCGAACAGGCCTTCTATGGCTACACCTTC.

The genes are TRBV7-9 and TRBJ2-3; a possible D gene is TRBD1 (6 bases). V gave up 4 bases and J gave up 4 bases, with 12 bases separating them. Germline CDR1 reads SEHNR; CDR2 reads FQNEAQ (reference sequence). The length of the CDR3 is 14 residues. The CDR3 bases are TGTGCCAGCAGCTCAAGGGGGTTCGCAGATACGCAGTATTTT. Protein product: CASSSRGFADTQYF.

V usage is TRBV6-5 and J usage is TRBJ2-7, with 7 bases identical to TRBD2. V lost 9 bases, J lost 1 base, and 12 bases stayed unmatched. The germline gives CDR1 MNHEY, CDR2 SVGAGI. The length of the CDR3 is 15 residues. The CDR3 here is CAREEPSGKSYEQYF. CDR3 DNA sequence: TGTGCCAGGGAAGAGCCCAGCGGGAAATCCTACGAGCAGTACTTC.

The chain combines TRBV5-1 with TRBJ2-7; 7 nucleotides agree with TRBD1. V lost 4 bases and J lost 2; bases outside the gene matches: 6. Germline CDR1 is SGHRS and CDR2 is YFSETQ. This CDR3 contains 14 residues. The CDR3, as DNA: TGCGCCAGCAGCCAGGACAGGCCCACCTACGAGCAGTACTTC. As protein: CASSQDRPTYEQYF.

The chain joins TRBV6-5 to TRBJ2-7; the match to TRBD1 covers 7 bases. Germline V gene data show CDR1 as MNHEY and CDR2 as SVGAGI. V shed 6 bases and J 4 bases; nucleotides not matched to a gene: 3. The CDR3 has 12 residues. The CDR3 region has the DNA TGTGCCAGCAGGGCAGGGGGTTACGAGCAGTACTTC. Protein: CASRAGGYEQYF.

V and J are TRBV5-1 and TRBJ2-1; TRBD2 matches at 9 bases. The CDR3 is 13 residues long. The V and J ends lost 0 bases and 15 bases, in that order; junction bases with no gene match: 7. Germline V lookup: CDR1 SGHRS, CDR2 YFSETQ. CDR3 DNA: TGCGCCAGCAGCTTGGGACTAGCGGAGACTTTGTTCTTC. This codes for CASSLGLAETLFF.

The V gene is TRBV11-2, the J gene TRBJ2-3; TRBD1 is a possible D gene (6 bases). Trimming stripped 5 bases from V and 0 bases from J, with 12 bases between. This CDR3 region has 15 residues. Germline V gene sequence: CDR1 SGHAT, CDR2 FQNNGV. This chain's CDR3 is CASSQGPGSTDTQYF. Written as DNA, the CDR3 is TGTGCCAGCAGCCAGGGGCCGGGTAGCACAGATACGCAGTATTTT.

The chain links TRBV11-2 to TRBJ1-5; D is perhaps TRBD1 (5 bases). Germline V gene lookup returns CDR1 SGHAT and CDR2 FQNNGV. This CDR3 has 16 residues. Trimming cost V 1 base and J 3 bases, with 13 bases left between them. In DNA, the CDR3 is TGTGCCAGCAGCTTAGCCCAGGGAGGGGTCAATCAGCCCCAGCATTTT. Translating gives CASSLAQGGVNQPQHF.

Comments on this clone: Other DNA sequences in the same sample also yield this CDR3. This chain links TRBV2 with TRBJ2-5; D gene unclear. Germline loops: CDR1 SNHLY, CDR2 FYNNEI. Between the trimmed V and J ends, which lost 4 bases and 2 bases, there was a span of 8 bases. The CDR3 has 13 residues. The CDR3 sequence: CASSGERQETQYF. In DNA, the CDR3 is TGTGCCAGCAGTGGGGAAAGGCAAGAGACCCAGTACTTC.

CDR3 DNA: TGTGCCAGCCGGGGACTAGCGGGAGTCAATGAGCAGTTCTTC. This codes for CASRGLAGVNEQFF. V gene TRBV27 combines with J gene TRBJ2-1; 14 nucleotides align to TRBD2. The CDR3 extends over 14 amino acids. Germline CDR1 and CDR2: MNHEY and SMNVEV (reference sequence). V was pared by 8 bases and J by 6 bases, with 3 bases of the junction left unmatched.

CDR3 sequence: CASSQYGGAREKLFF. The CDR3 DNA sequence: TGTGCCAGCAGCCAGTATGGGGGGGCTCGGGAAAAACTGTTTTTT. This chain joins TRBV14 and TRBJ1-4; TRBD1 is a possible D gene (6 bases). V was trimmed by 3 bases and J by 8 bases, leaving 16 bases between them. This CDR3 is 15 amino acids long. Germline CDR1 reads SGHDN; CDR2 reads FVKESK.

The rearrangement uses TRBV28 and TRBJ2-7; weak D call: TRBD2 (6 bases). V shed 4 bases and J shed 2 bases, with 15 bases lying between them. CDR3 length equals 15 residues. Germline CDR1 and CDR2: MDHEN and SYDVKM. CDR3: CASSSDGRGTYEQYF. The DNA for the CDR3 is TGTGCCAGCAGTTCAGACGGGAGAGGAACCTACGAGCAGTACTTC.

As to this clone: At one of its ends the junction is not consistent with the germline gene, which may arise from a read error. This sequence joins TRBV7-7 and TRBJ1-1, with D possibly TRBD1 on 5 matching bases. CDR3 size: 15 residues. Germline-derived CDR1 and CDR2 are SSHAT and FNYEAQ (reference sequence). The CDR3 DNA sequence: TGTGCTAGCAGCTTTTTAAGGGGCGCCAGGCCTGAAGCTTTCTTT. The encoded protein is CASSFLRGARPEAFF.

The J gene is TRBJ2-7, the V gene TRBV29-1, with 9 nucleotides matching TRBD1. Losses at the gene ends were 3 bases for V and 9 bases for J; bases not matched to a gene: 9. The CDR3 length is 13 residues. Germline CDR1 is SQVTM and CDR2 is ANQGSEA. CDR3 amino acids: CSVDPGQGIVQYF. CDR3 bases: TGCAGCGTTGACCCGGGACAGGGTATCGTGCAGTACTTC.

V gene TRBV5-1 combines with J gene TRBJ1-4, with D unresolved. The CDR3 covers 16 residues. Germline CDR1 SGHRS, CDR2 YFSETQ. The V and J ends lost 2 bases and 4 bases respectively, with 15 bases between them. In DNA form, the CDR3 reads TGCGCCAGCAGCTTAAGACTGGGCCCGGGTAATGAAAAACTGTTTTTT. It codes for CASSLRLGPGNEKLFF.

The chain combines TRBV5-6 with TRBJ1-2; no reliable D call. Germline values: CDR1 SGHDT, CDR2 YYEEEE. The V end lost 4 bases, the J end lost 8 bases, and 18 bases lay between the germline ends. The CDR3 is made up of 14 amino acids. DNA of the CDR3: TGTGCCAGCAGCCCCTCGTATTTTAGTAAAGGCTACACCTTC. This gives the protein CASSPSYFSKGYTF.

The chain has TRBV29-1 and TRBJ2-2; tentatively, D is TRBD1 (5 bases). Trimming shortened V by 4 bases and J by 8 bases, and 11 bases separated the two germline ends. CDR3 length: 12 amino acids. The V gene's germline CDR1 is SQVTM and CDR2 ANQGSEA. The CDR3 bases are TGCAGCGTTGTCCAGGGCTTTGGGGAGCTGTTTTTT. Translation gives CSVVQGFGELFF.

V is TRBV7-9 and J is TRBJ2-7, with D possibly matching TRBD1 (6 bases). The CDR3 totals 14 residues. Germline V gives CDR1 SEHNR, CDR2 FQNEAQ (reference sequence). Trimming removed 4 bases at V and 0 bases at J, with 10 bases between. CDR3 sequence: CASSSRDNSYEQYF. The CDR3 region has the DNA TGTGCCAGCAGCTCCCGGGACAACTCCTACGAGCAGTACTTC.

This clone was seen once. This sequence joins TRBV7-3 and TRBJ2-7, with a possible D match to TRBD2 (6 bases). The V and J ends lost 4 bases and 2 bases respectively, with 18 bases between them. The germline V gene encodes CDR1 SGHTA and CDR2 FQGTGA. The CDR3 contains 16 residues. CDR3 loop: CASSWGDRKEPYEQYF. CDR3 nucleotides: TGTGCCAGCAGCTGGGGGGACCGGAAGGAACCCTACGAGCAGTACTTC.

V is TRBV7-2 and J is TRBJ2-7, with D unclear. V was shortened by 5 bases and J by 3 bases, with 5 bases between the two germline ends. CDR3 length equals 11 residues. Germline CDR1 SGHTA, CDR2 FQGNSA. The CDR3 DNA sequence: TGTGCCAGCAGCAATCACTACGAGCAGTACTTC. It codes for CASSNHYEQYF.

This CDR3 is CASSLTGGSGLNTEAFF. The CDR3 DNA reads as TGTGCCAGCAGCTTAACAGGGGGATCAGGTTTGAACACTGAAGCTTTCTTT. The J gene is TRBJ1-1, the V gene TRBV7-3, with a possible D match to TRBD1 (6 bases). V lost 0 bases and J lost 0, with 14 bases in between. The length of the CDR3 is 17 residues. CDR1 is SGHTA and CDR2 is FQGTGA in the germline V gene.

The chain employs TRBV5-1 and TRBJ2-2, with D possibly being TRBD1 (6 bases). The CDR3 length is 16 residues. V shed 0 bases and J shed 1 base, with 10 bases lying between them. Per the germline V gene, CDR1 is SGHRS and CDR2 is YFSETQ. CDR3 sequence (DNA): TGCGCCAGCAGCTTGGCCGGGACACAGAACACCGGGGAGCTGTTTTTT. It translates to CASSLAGTQNTGELFF. Using reference TRBV5-1 and TRBJ2-2 for the parts outside the CDR3, the full variable domain is KAGVTQTPRYLIKTRGQQVTLSCSPISGHRSVSWYQQTPGQGLQFLFEYFSETQRNKGNFPGRFSGRQFSNSRSEMNVSTLELGDSALYLCASSLAGTQNTGELFFGEGSRLTVL.